This T cell receptor beta chain was recorded in a study of T cells in Graves' hyperthyroidism and ophthalmopathy. Amplification yielded TCR beta CDR3 regions, with RNA transcripts as the source. Initially, a first-round RT-PCR of the TCR CDR3 employed the HTBI primer set. One entry per CDR3 protein, called by TCRdb with MiXCR from the multiplex PCR reads. The sample holds roughly 570,000 distinct CDR3 sequences, 15% to 17% seen once. V gave up 0 bases and J gave up 5 bases; unmatched junction bases: 5. Germline values: CDR1 LGHDT, CDR2 YNNKEL (reference sequence). The CDR3 consists of 16 residues. This receptor was obtained from a woman aged 25 to 45 with Graves' hyperthyroidism. The sample taken for sequencing was blood. V usage is TRBV3-1 and J usage is TRBJ2-7, with 12 bases that match TRBD1. The CDR3 sequence: CASSQELGTGGHEQYF. As DNA, the CDR3 is TGTGCCAGCAGCCAAGAGTTGGGGACAGGGGGCCACGAGCAGTACTTC.